This is a list of T cell receptor beta chains from one sample in a study of OX40 agonist ivuxolimab in advanced cancers. TCRdb's table, derived via immunoSEQ multiplex PCR, lists solely in-frame clones and lacks some. Of under 85,000 clones listed, about 81% were seen once; the top ten hold 5%. The sample was CD4+ or CD8+ T cells sorted from blood, taken in a trial of the OX40 agonist ivuxolimab. Every receptor here comes from an adult with an advanced solid tumor such as melanoma, head and neck, liver or kidney cancer. CDR3s include the opening cysteine and the closing phenylalanine or tryptophan. The D gene is left open where the match is weak. The size entry is marked missing in some rows and otherwise reads once, few, many or a size class.

v_call,clone_size,j_call,d_call,cdr3_nt,cdr3_aa
TRBV5-4,.,TRBJ2-4,TRBD2,TGTGCCAGCAGCCCCGGGACTAGCGGGGGCCAAGCCAAAAACATTCAGTACTTC,CASSPGTSGGQAKNIQYF
TRBV7-9,.,TRBJ2-5,TRBD2,TGTGCCAGCAGCGCCGGGACTAGCGGGGGAGAGACCCAGTACTTC,CASSAGTSGGETQYF
TRBV5-1,.,TRBJ2-1,.,TGCGCCAGCAGCTCTCCGGGATCACAGTACAATGAGCAGTTCTTC,CASSSPGSQYNEQFF
TRBV30,.,TRBJ1-1,.,TGTGCCTGGAGTGAGAAGATCGGACGCAGATTGAACACTGAAGCCTTCTTT,CAWSEKIGRRLNTEAFF
TRBV18,.,TRBJ1-1,.,TGTGCCAGCTCACCACGGGAAGGAGGGGACCACACTGAAGCTTTCTTT,CASSPREGGDHTEAFF
TRBV4-1,.,TRBJ1-3,.,TGCGCCAGCAGCATTTCCAGGGGCTCTGGAAACACCATATATTTT,CASSISRGSGNTIYF
TRBV14,.,TRBJ1-2,.,TGTGCCAGCAGCCAAACGGGGGGCTATGGCTACACCTTC,CASSQTGGYGYTF
TRBV4-1,.,TRBJ2-1,.,TGCGCCAGCAGCCGAGACTCGTTAGGTGCGTTTTCCTACAATGAGCAGTTCTTC,CASSRDSLGAFSYNEQFF
TRBV7-3,few,TRBJ2-3,TRBD2,TGTGCCAGCAGCTTACGCGGGGGGCTTTTTTCTCCAGATACGCAGTATTTT,CASSLRGGLFSPDTQYF
TRBV5-1,.,TRBJ1-2,.,TGCGCCAGCAGCTTACTGGGGGACACTAACTATGGCTACACCTTC,CASSLLGDTNYGYTF
TRBV19,once,TRBJ1-5,.,TGTGCCAGTAGTATAGACCTTACACTTAGCAATCAGCCCCAGCATTTT,CASSIDLTLSNQPQHF
TRBV7-2,few,TRBJ2-1,.,TGTGCCAGCAGCCCCCGCTCTTTAAATGAGCAGTTCTTC,CASSPRSLNEQFF
TRBV14,.,TRBJ1-2,.,TGTGCCAGCAGCCAAGTGCAGGGTAATGGCTACACCTTC,CASSQVQGNGYTF
TRBV30,.,TRBJ2-7,.,TGTGCCTGGAGTGTCGGGCAGGGGTACGAGCAGTACTTC,CAWSVGQGYEQYF
TRBV5-4,.,TRBJ2-3,.,TGTGCCAGCAGCTTTTTGGGGCCCCCCGGGGACACGCAGTATTTT,CASSFLGPPGDTQYF
TRBV7-9,.,TRBJ2-1,.,TGTGCCAGCAGCTTAGCTCGGGGACTCAGCTCCTACAATGAGCAGTTCTTC,CASSLARGLSSYNEQFF
TRBV6-1,.,TRBJ1-1,TRBD1,TGTGCCAGCAGTGAACAGGGGGGTCGCTCTGAAGCTTTCTTT,CASSEQGGRSEAFF
TRBV13,.,TRBJ1-1,.,TGTGCCAGCAGCTTTGTCGTGAACACTGAAGCTTTCTTT,CASSFVVNTEAFF
TRBV5-1,.,TRBJ1-4,.,TGCGCCAGCAGCCGTGGACAGAATGAAAAACTGTTTTTT,CASSRGQNEKLFF
TRBV19,.,TRBJ2-1,.,TGTGCCAGTAGTGCGATCGGACAGAGCTCCTACAATGAGCAGTTCTTC,CASSAIGQSSYNEQFF
TRBV5-1,.,TRBJ1-1,TRBD1,TGCGCCAGCAGCCCGATTACAGGGGATAACACTGAAGCTTTCTTT,CASSPITGDNTEAFF
TRBV7-3,.,TRBJ2-2,.,TGTGCCAGCAGCTTAGGCCCGATGGCGAACACCGGGGAGCTGTTTTTT,CASSLGPMANTGELFF
TRBV19,once,TRBJ2-7,TRBD1,TGTGCCAGTAGTACCGGACAGGGGCATCGGGGCAAGCAGTACTTC,CASSTGQGHRGKQYF
TRBV25-1,once,TRBJ2-7,TRBD1,TGTGCCAGCAGTGAATCTGGGACAGGGGGGGACGAGCAGTACTTC,CASSESGTGGDEQYF
TRBV6-1,once,TRBJ1-1,TRBD1,TGTGCCAGCAGTGCGAACCGGGACAGGGGGCATAACACTGAAGCTTTCTTT,CASSANRDRGHNTEAFF
TRBV5-1,.,TRBJ2-3,TRBD1,TGCGCCAGCAGCCCCCCTCGGGACAGGGTAGGAGATACGCAGTATTTT,CASSPPRDRVGDTQYF
TRBV30,.,TRBJ1-5,TRBD1,TGTGCCTGGAGTGTCGGGACAGCCTTTAGCAATCAGCCCCAGCATTTT,CAWSVGTAFSNQPQHF
TRBV4-3,once,TRBJ2-6,TRBD1,TGCGCCAGCAGCCAAGCCGAGACAGGGGTCTTTTTCTCTGGGGCCAACGTCCTGACTTTC,CASSQAETGVFFSGANVLTF
TRBV6-5,.,TRBJ2-2,.,TGTGCCAGCAGTTACCACGGAGCGAACACCGGGGAGCTGTTTTTT,CASSYHGANTGELFF
TRBV7-2,.,TRBJ2-3,TRBD2,TGTGCCAGCAGCCGACCGGGACTAGCGGGAGCCACAGATACGCAGTATTTT,CASSRPGLAGATDTQYF
TRBV11-3,.,TRBJ2-2,TRBD2,TGTGCCAGCAGCCGACTTATACTAGCGGGGGACCGTTCGAACACCGGGGAGCTGTTTTTT,CASSRLILAGDRSNTGELFF
TRBV18,few,TRBJ1-5,.,TGTGCCAGCTCACCCGCCGAGGGGCGGCCCCAGCATTTT,CASSPAEGRPQHF
TRBV5-1,.,TRBJ1-1,.,TGCGCCAGCAGCCTGGCCACTTGGAACACTGAAGCTTTCTTT,CASSLATWNTEAFF
TRBV7-2,.,TRBJ1-2,.,TGTGCCAGCAGCCCTTACAGACATGGCTACACCTTC,CASSPYRHGYTF